This TCR beta chain was identified during a study of radiotherapy plus CTLA-4 blockade in lung cancer. Turning to the study itself: The study recorded objective responses in about 18% of patients and disease control in 31%.

V lost 5 bases and J lost 4, with 15 bases in between. Germline V gene data show CDR1 as MNHEY and CDR2 as SMNVEV (reference sequence). This CDR3 contains 15 residues. Sequencing was performed with immunoSEQ multiplex PCR; in TCRdb, only in-frame clones are kept and a portion is missing. Altogether 60,000 to 70,000 clones are present, 65% to 80% being singletons, with the ten largest covering 10%. This rearrangement joins TRBV27 to TRBJ1-3; D is possibly TRBD1 (5 bases). Sequenced material: peripheral blood, taken from a patient treated with radiotherapy plus ipilimumab. This clonotype originated in a human donor with non-small cell lung cancer who had a complete response to radiotherapy plus ipilimumab. The chain's CDR3 is CASSPHGQEGNTIYF. DNA of the CDR3: TGTGCCAGCAGTCCGCATGGACAAGAGGGAAACACCATATATTTT.